This passage covers 24 T cell receptor beta chains from one sample sequenced in a study of T cell changes during pregnancy in multiple sclerosis. The protocol was immunoSEQ multiplex PCR, while the TCRdb copy is restricted to in-frame clones and leaves out a portion. This sample has roughly 70,000 clones, with 80% to 95% found just once. The sequenced sample was peripheral blood, obtained in the first trimester of pregnancy. The receptors originated from a female donor with multiple sclerosis, enrolled in a pregnancy study.

V gene TRBV10-3 combines with J gene TRBJ2-7; D possibly corresponds to TRBD1 (6 bases). V lost 2 bases and J 6 bases, leaving 11 bases between the germline ends. Germline V gene sequence: CDR1 ENHRY, CDR2 SYGVKD. This CDR3 is 13 amino acids long. In nucleotides, the CDR3 is TGTGCCATCAGTGAGCCAGGGGTGAGCGAGCAGTACTTC. Translating gives CAISEPGVSEQYF.

This chain connects TRBV7-9 to TRBJ1-3; 8 bases agree with TRBD1. This CDR3 is 14 amino acids long. The V segment lost 9 bases and the J segment 0 bases; nucleotides outside the gene matches: 4. In germline, CDR1 is SEHNR, CDR2 FQNEAQ (reference sequence). The CDR3 spells CASSGQGSGNTIYF. The CDR3 DNA is TGTGCCAGTAGTGGACAGGGCTCTGGAAACACCATATATTTT. Filled out from reference TRBV7-9 and TRBJ1-3, the complete variable domain reads DTGVSQNPRHKITKRGQNVTFRCDPISEHNRLYWYRQTLGQGPEFLTYFQNEAQLEKSRLLSDRFSAERPKGSFSTLEIQRTEQGDSAMYLCASSGQGSGNTIYFGEGSWLTVV.

The chain joins TRBV7-9 to TRBJ2-5; D possibly corresponds to TRBD2 (5 bases). V lost 5 bases, J lost 5 bases, and 18 bases lay in between. CDR3 length: 15 residues. Per the germline V gene, CDR1 is SEHNR and CDR2 is FQNEAQ (reference sequence). The CDR3 DNA is TGTGCCAGCAGCCCCACCGGAGGCGTGGCGGAGACCCAGTACTTC. Protein sequence: CASSPTGGVAETQYF.

The CDR3 sequence: CASANRGQRTEAFF. The CDR3 bases are TGTGCCAGCGCGAACAGGGGGCAACGAACTGAAGCTTTCTTT. The rearrangement links TRBV6-1 to TRBJ1-1, with 9 bases identical to TRBD1. Per the germline V gene, CDR1 is MNHNS and CDR2 is SASEGT. This CDR3 contains 14 residues. V gave up 8 bases and J gave up 5 bases; unmatched junction bases: 9.

V and J are TRBV28 and TRBJ1-5; D may be TRBD1 (5 bases). Germline CDR1 MDHEN, CDR2 SYDVKM. The CDR3 is 12 residues long. V was cut by 10 bases and J by 5 bases, with 12 bases left in between. The CDR3 DNA reads TGTGCCACCAGGGAGTACTATCAGCCCCAGCATTTT. As protein: CATREYYQPQHF.

CDR3 DNA: TGTGCCACCAGCCCTGACAGGGGAGGGAATGGCTACACCTTC. It is translated as CATSPDRGGNGYTF. The V gene is TRBV15, the J gene TRBJ1-2, with 8 bases matching TRBD1. There are 14 residues in the CDR3. Trimming at V came to 5 bases and at J to 6 bases, leaving 8 bases not matched to a gene. Germline V CDR1 and CDR2: LNHNV, YYDKDF (reference sequence).

The rearrangement joins TRBV19 to TRBJ2-1; TRBD2 is a possible D gene (6 bases). The germline V gene has CDR1 LNHDA and CDR2 SQIVND (reference sequence). This CDR3 region has 16 residues. V lost 5 bases and J 2 bases, leaving 16 bases between the germline ends. The CDR3 region has the DNA TGTGCCAGTAGTCCTCAGACTAGGGGAGCCTACAATGAGCAGTTCTTC. It codes for CASSPQTRGAYNEQFF. The full variable domain, its missing parts supplied by reference TRBV19 and TRBJ2-1, is DGGITQSPKYLFRKEGQNVTLSCEQNLNHDAMYWYRQDPGQGLRLIYYSQIVNDFQKGDIAEGYSVSREKKESFPLTVTSAQKNPTAFYLCASSPQTRGAYNEQFFGPGTRLTVL.

V is TRBV5-4 and J is TRBJ2-5; possible D gene TRBD1, 5 bases. Trimming left V 2 bases short and J 5 bases short, with 16 bases between. The CDR3 is made up of 15 amino acids. The germline V gene encodes CDR1 SGHNT and CDR2 YYREEE (reference sequence). The CDR3 region has the DNA TGTGCCAGCAGCTTCAGGGCCGAGCGAGCGGAGACCCAGTACTTC. This translates into CASSFRAERAETQYF.

This chain links TRBV5-6 with TRBJ2-5, with 10 bases lining up with TRBD2. CDR3 length equals 15 residues. Per germline, CDR1 SGHDT and CDR2 YYEEEE. The ends lost 4 bases at V and 5 bases at J; junction bases unmatched: 8. The CDR3 region has the DNA TGTGCCAGCAGCAAGTCTAGCGGGAGCCGGGAGACCCAGTACTTC. It is translated as CASSKSSGSRETQYF.

The genes are TRBV7-9 and TRBJ2-3; no firm D call. CDR3 size: 15 residues. V was shortened by 4 bases and J by 6 bases, with 17 bases between the two germline ends. From germline, CDR1 is SEHNR and CDR2 FQNEAQ (reference sequence). CDR3 DNA: TGTGCCAGCAGCTCTTATCTTTTGGAGCACGATACGCAGTATTTT. Protein sequence: CASSSYLLEHDTQYF.

The chain uses TRBV7-2 and TRBJ1-2, with D possibly matching TRBD1 (5 bases). V dropped 1 base and J dropped 0 bases, with 9 bases sitting between them. Per the germline V gene, CDR1 is SGHTA and CDR2 is FQGNSA. The CDR3 spans 15 residues. The CDR3 reads CASSLGYRTNYGYTF. The CDR3, as DNA: TGTGCCAGCAGCTTAGGATACAGGACTAACTATGGCTACACCTTC.

The genes are TRBV14 and TRBJ2-7; 8 nucleotides line up with TRBD1. The CDR3 sequence is 17 residues long. V gave up 2 bases and J gave up 3 bases; unmatched junction bases: 12. Germline V gene lookup returns CDR1 SGHDN and CDR2 FVKESK. CDR3 coding DNA: TGTGCCAGCAGCCAATTTTACGCCAGGACAGGGCTCTACGAGCAGTACTTC. It specifies CASSQFYARTGLYEQYF.

The gene calls are TRBV28 and TRBJ2-7, with 8 bases that match TRBD2. J gave up 2 bases and V 7 bases, and 13 bases lay outside the gene matches. The V gene's germline CDR1 is MDHEN and CDR2 SYDVKM. This CDR3 has 16 amino acids. Written as DNA, the CDR3 is TGTGCCAGCACCCGGGGGGGCAGGGTGTTTGCCTACGAGCAGTACTTC. It yields the protein CASTRGGRVFAYEQYF.

The V gene is TRBV5-5, the J gene TRBJ2-5; a possible D gene is TRBD2 (6 bases). CDR3 length: 15 amino acids. Germline lookup yields CDR1 SGHKS and CDR2 YYEKEE (reference sequence). The ends were cut back, 4 bases at V and 1 base at J, with 14 bases in the middle. This CDR3 reads CASSHLRGSQETQYF. The CDR3 DNA is TGTGCCAGCAGCCACCTTCGGGGGAGCCAAGAGACCCAGTACTTC.

This chain uses TRBV7-8 with TRBJ1-1; 10 nucleotides align to TRBD1. Losses at the gene ends were 1 base for V and 8 bases for J; bases not matched to a gene: 4. Germline V CDR1 and CDR2: SGHVS, FQNEAQ. This CDR3 spans 14 amino acids. This chain's CDR3 is CASSLVGTGVEAFF. CDR3 coding DNA: TGTGCCAGCAGCTTAGTGGGGACAGGGGTGGAAGCTTTCTTT.

This chain joins TRBV5-1 and TRBJ2-1, with D maybe TRBD2 (6 bases). Germline CDR1 is SGHRS and CDR2 is YFSETQ. The germline V and J ends were trimmed by 4 bases and 1 base, with 15 bases remaining between them. The CDR3 runs 16 residues. The CDR3 DNA reads TGCGCCAGCAGCGTCGTTTCCGGGAGTTCCTACAATGAGCAGTTCTTC. Its translation: CASSVVSGSSYNEQFF. The full variable domain, rest sourced from reference TRBV5-1 and TRBJ2-1, is KAGVTQTPRYLIKTRGQQVTLSCSPISGHRSVSWYQQTPGQGLQFLFEYFSETQRNKGNFPGRFSGRQFSNSRSEMNVSTLELGDSALYLCASSVVSGSSYNEQFFGPGTRLTVL.

The gene calls are TRBV27 and TRBJ2-7, with 7 bases that match TRBD2. V lost 2 bases, J lost 2 bases, and 12 bases stayed unmatched. The CDR3 length is 17 residues. Per the germline V gene, CDR1 is MNHEY and CDR2 is SMNVEV (reference sequence). In DNA form, the CDR3 reads TGTGCCAGCAGTTTAAGCATGGGGGGGACGGGAACCTACGAGCAGTACTTC. It translates to CASSLSMGGTGTYEQYF.

The J gene is TRBJ2-2, the V gene TRBV10-3, with 7 bases lining up with TRBD1. The CDR3 has 15 amino acids. Germline-derived CDR1 and CDR2 are ENHRY and SYGVKD. CDR3 in amino acids: CATTDRAASTGELFF. The CDR3 region has the DNA TGTGCGACCACTGACAGGGCAGCGAGCACCGGGGAGCTGTTTTTT.

The chain employs TRBV29-1 and TRBJ2-5, with 10 bases lining up with TRBD1. The CDR3 sequence is 13 residues long. The V gene end was trimmed by 4 bases and the J gene end by 5 bases; junction bases not matched to a gene: 4. CDR1 is SQVTM and CDR2 is ANQGSEA in the germline V gene. The CDR3 bases are TGCAGCGTTGGGGGACAGGGGAGTGAGACCCAGTACTTC. It encodes CSVGGQGSETQYF.

This clone occurred a few times. The chain combines TRBV10-3 with TRBJ1-3; 7 bases are a match to TRBD1. V lost 6 bases, J lost 6 bases, and 5 bases stayed unmatched. Per germline, CDR1 ENHRY and CDR2 SYGVKD. This CDR3 is 13 amino acids long. CDR3 bases: TGTGCCATCAGGGCCGACAGGGCAAACACCATATATTTT. Amino acids: CAIRADRANTIYF.

The chain joins TRBV27 to TRBJ2-1; 12 bases align to TRBD2. The germline V gene encodes CDR1 MNHEY and CDR2 SMNVEV (reference sequence). The CDR3 covers 13 residues. V lost 6 bases to trimming and J lost 7 bases; unmatched junction nucleotides: 1. The CDR3 is CASRTSGSNEQFF. The CDR3 DNA reads TGTGCCAGCAGGACTAGCGGGAGTAATGAGCAGTTCTTC.

Written as DNA, the CDR3 is TGTGCCAGCAGTTTGTACACAGGGGGTGGAGAGCAGTACTTC. Translating gives CASSLYTGGGEQYF. The chain is built from TRBV28 and TRBJ2-7; 8 nucleotides agree with TRBD1. The V gene's germline CDR1 is MDHEN and CDR2 SYDVKM. The CDR3 has 14 residues. V dropped 3 bases and J dropped 7; count of bases not matched to a gene: 8.

The V and J genes are TRBV5-1 and TRBJ2-6, with D possibly being TRBD2 (5 bases). This CDR3 is 16 amino acids long. V gave up 0 bases and J gave up 1 base, with 8 bases separating them. The V gene's germline CDR1 is SGHRS and CDR2 YFSETQ. CDR3 in DNA: TGCGCCAGCAGCTTGGCCGCGGGTTCTGGGGCCAACGTCCTGACTTTC. Protein sequence: CASSLAAGSGANVLTF. Looking up the rest from reference TRBV5-1 and TRBJ2-6 gives the full variable domain: KAGVTQTPRYLIKTRGQQVTLSCSPISGHRSVSWYQQTPGQGLQFLFEYFSETQRNKGNFPGRFSGRQFSNSRSEMNVSTLELGDSALYLCASSLAAGSGANVLTFGAGSRLTVL.

J is TRBJ2-5 and V is TRBV10-3, with D possibly matching TRBD2 (7 bases). The germline V and J ends were trimmed by 6 bases and 4 bases, with 21 bases remaining between them. Germline-derived CDR1 and CDR2 are ENHRY and SYGVKD. The CDR3 has 16 residues. CDR3 sequence reads: CAIRGTGGPVGETQYF. The CDR3 DNA is TGTGCCATCAGGGGCACCGGGGGGCCGGTTGGAGAGACCCAGTACTTC.